The sequence of this T cell receptor (beta chain) was determined in a study of T cells in Graves' hyperthyroidism and ophthalmopathy (dated by TCRdb to between 2019 and 2020). About the investigation overall: Peripheral blood samples were taken at initial diagnosis, before any treatment was given. To identify TCR V-J signatures that set the groups apart, the researchers used a discovery cohort of 90 to 100 patients, made up of around 42 with Graves' ophthalmopathy and 57 with stable Graves' hyperthyroidism. Prospective prediction of ophthalmopathy was tested in an independent validation cohort of fewer than 20 hyperthyroidism patients and 17 patients who later progressed to ophthalmopathy. For training and testing, the 95 to 100 patients in the discovery cohort were randomly divided in a 7:3 ratio. Thyroid tissue and blood T-cell repertoires from about 6 Graves' hyperthyroidism patients were also compared in the study. After blood sampling, hyperthyroidism patients were treated with methimazole at a starting dose of 30 mg daily, and ophthalmopathy patients were treated with high-dose intravenous methylprednisolone. The paper reports TCR Vbeta CDR3 sequencing of over 120 peripheral blood samples: under 45 ophthalmopathy, fewer than 80 hyperthyroidism and around 17 progressor patients.

Beyond this particular receptor, the publication reports: Sample size was not statistically predetermined, and investigators were not blinded to group allocation. Most expanded thyroid clonotypes (frequency above 0.001) were also found in blood, which suggests that blood repertoires may mirror thyroid immune responses. A 13 V-J signature model separated ophthalmopathy from stable hyperthyroidism, with approximately 87% sensitivity and about 81% specificity in cross-validation and 80%/75% in testing. In validation, progression to ophthalmopathy was predicted by the model with around 70% sensitivity and 72% to 85% specificity, a median of roughly 6 months before onset.

The trim is 0 bases for V and 6 bases for J, with a gap of 12 bases between the germline ends. According to the germline V gene (reference sequence), CDR1 reads LGHDT and CDR2 reads YNNKEL. The CDR3 runs 15 amino acids, cysteine and phenylalanine included. The entry retains the CDR3 DNA only, 45 bases that are in frame from base 1. This clonotype was counted ten times or more. It lacks a known antigen. Base quality data are lacking; no much larger clone is found one base away. Graves' hyperthyroidism was defined as stable when no progression to ophthalmopathy occurred over 18 months of follow-up. The hyperthyroidism patients were between 18 and 65 years old and newly diagnosed, with a disease duration of less than 2 months. Exclusion was applied to patients with uncontrolled infections, other autoimmune diseases, pregnancy or lactation. Clinical symptoms, serum thyroxine and TRAb, thyroid ultrasound, and orbital computed tomography formed the basis for the diagnoses. PBMCs were separated from approximately 9.9 ml of fresh peripheral blood using Ficoll-Paque density gradient centrifugation. Total RNA was extracted using Trizol reagent, and RNA quality was assessed on an Agilent 2100 Bioanalyzer.

The TCR beta CDR3 regions were amplified from the RNA transcripts. The first round of RT-PCR for the TCR CDR3 was performed with the HTBI primer set and the Qiagen OneStep RT-PCR kit. A second multiplex PCR round built the libraries, followed by size selection and purification. The libraries were sequenced on an Illumina HiSeq2000 using paired-end 100 bp reads. The original pipeline was this. SOAPnuke was used to process the raw data, with reads discarded if the reads contained adapters or uncalled bases, had a mean Phred below 15, or lacked an exact constant-primer or identifier match. COPE v1.2.5 was used to merge the high-quality paired reads, and each unique nucleotide sequence was defined as a clonotype. Clonotypes were aligned to IMGT TRBV, TRBD and TRBJ reference segments using MiTCR v1.1. The analysis included only V-J combinations with a frequency above 0.0001, which together covered 99.2% of the repertoires. A TCS score was defined as the ratio of F50 (clonal expansion) to E x V (chaos), with BLOSUM62-based TCRdist applied between CDR3 peptides within each V-J. Welch's t-statistics and random forest reduced around 520 V-J features to some 14, which were used in a naive Bayes classifier (R e1071). TCRdb reanalyzed the raw reads on its own, using fastp at Q25 for trimming and MiXCR for clone calling, and kept in-frame beta chains. All rows with the same CDR3 protein become a single entry with the most common DNA and genes. TCRdb's processing, not the authors' own work, is the source of the V and J calls. Across this sample there are approximately 410,000 distinct CDR3 sequences, with roughly an eighth seen only once. More than 4.5% of the sample comes from the top ten.

The sequence came from a woman younger than 35 with Graves' hyperthyroidism. The V gene is TRBV3-1 and the J gene is TRBJ2-1; TRBD1 is a weak D gene call, 5 bases matching. The sample comprised blood. The CDR3 reads as follows: CASSQDPQGSNEQFF. In nucleotides, the sequence is TGTGCCAGCAGCCAAGACCCCCAGGGTTCCAATGAGCAGTTCTTC.